This TCR beta chain was identified in a study of cytomegalovirus exposure and HLA in healthy donors. Primers included in the PCR were 60 Vbeta and 13 Jbeta primers. TCRdb keeps only in-frame clones here, not all; method: immunoSEQ multiplex PCR. The repertoire includes about 120,000 clones, roughly 69% of them detected once, and 2% to 2.5% sits in the top ten. Study observations and caveats: The study labeled 170 or so TCR beta chains cytomegalovirus-associated. Using a false discovery rate of 0.05, a later analysis showed that approximately 17,000 TCR beta sequences were associated with HLA alleles. Common viral pathogens were later found to be apparently linked to several of the most significant clusters.

Germline-derived CDR1 and CDR2 are SGDLS and YYNGEE. This CDR3 region has 14 residues. The junction had 4 bases not matched to a gene; V was cut back by 1 base and J by 5 bases. The donors (healthy individuals) were bone marrow donors. With respect to this clone: Antigen: not known.

This clonotype originated in a human donor in good health. V and J are TRBV9 and TRBJ1-1, with 8 bases aligning to TRBD1. Source material: PBMCs. The CDR3 nucleotides are TGTGCCAGCAGCGTAACACAGGGGGATACTGAAGCTTTCTTT. Protein: CASSVTQGDTEAFF.